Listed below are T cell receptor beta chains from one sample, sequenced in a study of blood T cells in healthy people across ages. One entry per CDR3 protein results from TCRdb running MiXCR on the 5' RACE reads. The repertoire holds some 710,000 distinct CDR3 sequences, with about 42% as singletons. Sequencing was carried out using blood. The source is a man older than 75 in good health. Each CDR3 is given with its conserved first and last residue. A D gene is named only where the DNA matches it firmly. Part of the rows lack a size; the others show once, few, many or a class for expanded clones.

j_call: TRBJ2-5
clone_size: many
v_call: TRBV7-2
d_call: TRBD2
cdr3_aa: CASSPRTSGSRETQYF
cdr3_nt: TGTGCCAGCAGCCCAAGAACTAGCGGGAGTAGGGAGACCCAGTACTTC

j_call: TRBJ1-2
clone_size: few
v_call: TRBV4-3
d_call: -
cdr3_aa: CASSQDDPGLGYGYTF
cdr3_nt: TGCGCCAGCAGCCAAGATGATCCGGGGCTTGGCTATGGCTACACCTTC

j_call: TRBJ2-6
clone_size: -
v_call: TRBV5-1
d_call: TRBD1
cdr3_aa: CASSFLPGQGASGANVLTF
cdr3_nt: TGCGCCAGCAGCTTCCTTCCCGGACAGGGGGCAAGTGGGGCCAACGTCCTGACTTTC

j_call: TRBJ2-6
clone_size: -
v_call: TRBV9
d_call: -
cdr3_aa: CASSVHGSSGANVLTF
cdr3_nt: TGTGCCAGCAGCGTACACGGAAGCTCTGGGGCCAACGTCCTGACTTTC

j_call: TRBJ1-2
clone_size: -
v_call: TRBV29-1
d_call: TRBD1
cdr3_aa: CSVESGTGVKNGYTF
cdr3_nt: TGCAGCGTTGAAAGTGGGACAGGGGTCAAAAATGGCTACACCTTC

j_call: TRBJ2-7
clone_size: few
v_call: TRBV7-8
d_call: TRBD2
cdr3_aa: CASSLRRREGLYEQYF
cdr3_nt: TGTGCCAGCAGCTTACGAAGGCGGGAGGGCCTCTACGAGCAGTACTTC

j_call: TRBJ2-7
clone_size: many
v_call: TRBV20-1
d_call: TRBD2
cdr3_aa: CSARGASGSAYEQYF
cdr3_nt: TGCAGTGCTAGAGGGGCTAGCGGGAGTGCCTACGAGCAGTACTTC

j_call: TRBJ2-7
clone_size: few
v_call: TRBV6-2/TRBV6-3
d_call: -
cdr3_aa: CASSQVRDHYEQYF
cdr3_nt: TGTGCCAGCAGTCAAGTAAGGGACCACTACGAGCAGTACTTC

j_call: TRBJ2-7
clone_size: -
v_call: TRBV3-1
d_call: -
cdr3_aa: CASSQRTGNYEQYF
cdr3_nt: TGTGCCAGCAGCCAACGAACGGGGAACTACGAGCAGTACTTC

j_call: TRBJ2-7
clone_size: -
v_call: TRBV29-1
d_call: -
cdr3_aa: CSVLDGSYEQYF
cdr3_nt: TGCAGCGTTCTGGACGGATCCTACGAGCAGTACTTC

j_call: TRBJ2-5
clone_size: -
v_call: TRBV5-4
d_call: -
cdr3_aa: CASSGEYQETQYF
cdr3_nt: TGTGCCAGCAGCGGGGAGTACCAAGAGACCCAGTACTTC

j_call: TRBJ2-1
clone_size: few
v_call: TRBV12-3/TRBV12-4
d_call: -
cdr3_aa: CASSPSPGNEQFF
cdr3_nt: TGTGCCAGCAGTCCGTCTCCGGGCAATGAGCAGTTCTTC

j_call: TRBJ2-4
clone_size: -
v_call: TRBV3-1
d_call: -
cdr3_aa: CASRDTGAKNIQYF
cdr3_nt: TGTGCCAGCAGGGACACGGGTGCCAAAAACATTCAGTACTTC

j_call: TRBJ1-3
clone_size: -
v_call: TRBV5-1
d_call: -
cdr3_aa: CASSSTTGRPGNTIYF
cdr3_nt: TGCGCCAGCAGCTCAACCACAGGAAGGCCTGGAAACACCATATATTTT

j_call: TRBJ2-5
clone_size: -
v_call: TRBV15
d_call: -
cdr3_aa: CATSSDPQETQYF
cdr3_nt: TGTGCCACCAGTTCGGACCCCCAAGAGACCCAGTACTTC

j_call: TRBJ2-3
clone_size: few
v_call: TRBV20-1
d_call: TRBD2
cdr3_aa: CSAPGLAVTDTQYF
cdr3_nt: TGCAGTGCCCCGGGACTAGCGGTCACAGATACGCAGTATTTT

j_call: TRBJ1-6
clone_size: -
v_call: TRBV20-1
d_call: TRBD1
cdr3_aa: CSAYQGAGSPLHF
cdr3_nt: TGCAGTGCATACCAGGGGGCTGGGTCACCCCTCCACTTT

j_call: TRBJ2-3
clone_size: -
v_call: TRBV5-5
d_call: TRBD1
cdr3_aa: CASSSTGDADTQYF
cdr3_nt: TGTGCCAGCAGCTCGACAGGGGACGCAGATACGCAGTATTTT

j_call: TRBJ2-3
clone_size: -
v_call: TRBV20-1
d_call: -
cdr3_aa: CSASTRSGADTQYF
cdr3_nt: TGCAGTGCTAGTACGCGGAGTGGGGCAGATACGCAGTATTTT

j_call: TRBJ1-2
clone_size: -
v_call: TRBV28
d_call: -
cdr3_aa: CASSRPGTRYGYTF
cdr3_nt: TGTGCCAGCAGCCGCCCGGGCACCCGCTATGGCTACACCTTC

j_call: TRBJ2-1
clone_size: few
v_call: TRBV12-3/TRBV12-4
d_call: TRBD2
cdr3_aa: CASSPFGTSGDGSYNEQFF
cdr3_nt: TGTGCCAGCAGTCCGTTCGGGACTAGCGGAGACGGCTCCTACAATGAGCAGTTCTTC

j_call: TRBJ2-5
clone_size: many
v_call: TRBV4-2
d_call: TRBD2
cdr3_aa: CASSHGLAASQETQYF
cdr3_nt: TGTGCCAGCAGCCATGGACTAGCGGCCAGCCAAGAGACCCAGTACTTC

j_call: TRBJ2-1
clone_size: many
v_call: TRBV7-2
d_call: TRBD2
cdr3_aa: CASSTGRGGRVDEQFF
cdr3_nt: TGTGCCAGCAGCACCGGGCGGGGCGGGAGAGTCGATGAGCAGTTCTTC

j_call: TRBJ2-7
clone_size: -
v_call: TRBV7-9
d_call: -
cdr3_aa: CVSSLNGPSYEQYF
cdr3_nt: TGTGTCAGCAGCTTAAACGGCCCCTCCTACGAGCAGTACTTC

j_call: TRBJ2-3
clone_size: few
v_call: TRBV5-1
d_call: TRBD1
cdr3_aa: CASSSGQGALSTDTQYF
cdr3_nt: TGCGCCAGCAGCTCCGGACAGGGGGCGCTAAGCACAGATACGCAGTATTTT

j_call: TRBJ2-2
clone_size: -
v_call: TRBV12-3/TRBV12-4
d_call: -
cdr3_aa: CASSFQGITGELFF
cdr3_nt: TGTGCCAGCAGTTTTCAGGGGATCACCGGGGAGCTGTTTTTT

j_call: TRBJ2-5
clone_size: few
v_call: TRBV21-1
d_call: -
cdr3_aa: CASSKEGDPTQETQYF
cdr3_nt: TGTGCCAGCAGCAAAGAGGGGGACCCAACCCAAGAGACCCAGTACTTC

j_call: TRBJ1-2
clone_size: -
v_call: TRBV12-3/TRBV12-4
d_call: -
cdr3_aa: CASNNLEGYGYTF
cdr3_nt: TGTGCCAGCAACAACCTGGAGGGGTATGGCTACACCTTC

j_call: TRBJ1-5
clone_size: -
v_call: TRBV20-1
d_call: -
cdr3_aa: CSASRSEGQPQHF
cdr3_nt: TGCAGTGCTAGTAGGTCAGAAGGACAGCCCCAGCATTTT

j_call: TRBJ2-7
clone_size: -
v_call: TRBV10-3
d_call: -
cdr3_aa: CAIRPGVSYEQYF
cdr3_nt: TGTGCCATCCGGCCAGGGGTATCCTACGAGCAGTACTTC

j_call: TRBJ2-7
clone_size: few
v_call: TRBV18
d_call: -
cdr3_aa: CASSPGLAGEQYF
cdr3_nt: TGTGCCAGCTCCCCGGGGCTAGCCGGCGAGCAGTACTTC

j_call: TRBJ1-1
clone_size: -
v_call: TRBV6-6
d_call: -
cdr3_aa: CASSSPTNTEAFF
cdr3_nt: TGTGCCAGCAGTTCGCCGACGAACACTGAAGCTTTCTTT

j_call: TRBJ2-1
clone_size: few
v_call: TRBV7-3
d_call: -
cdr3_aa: CASSSPGLQNNEQFF
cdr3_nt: TGTGCCAGCAGCTCTCCGGGACTGCAAAACAATGAGCAGTTCTTC

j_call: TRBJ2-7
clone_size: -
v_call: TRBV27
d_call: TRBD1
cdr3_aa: CASSPDRGFVGEQYF
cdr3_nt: TGTGCCAGCAGTCCCGACAGGGGTTTTGTTGGCGAGCAGTACTTC

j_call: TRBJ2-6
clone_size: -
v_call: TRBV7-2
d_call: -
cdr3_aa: CASSRLTRQDYISGANVLTF
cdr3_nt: TGTGCCAGCAGCCGGTTGACCAGACAGGACTACATCTCTGGGGCCAACGTCCTGACTTTC

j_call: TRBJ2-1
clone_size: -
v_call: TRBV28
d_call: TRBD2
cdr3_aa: CASIQAGFDEQFF
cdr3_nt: TGTGCCAGCATCCAAGCGGGATTCGATGAGCAGTTCTTC

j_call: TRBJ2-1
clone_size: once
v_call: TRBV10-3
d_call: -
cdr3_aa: CAISESRPEQFF
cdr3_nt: TGTGCCATCAGTGAGTCGAGGCCTGAGCAGTTCTTC

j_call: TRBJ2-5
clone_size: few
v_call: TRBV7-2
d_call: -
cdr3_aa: CASSLGVMVETQYF
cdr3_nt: TGTGCCAGCAGCTTAGGGGTGATGGTGGAGACCCAGTACTTC

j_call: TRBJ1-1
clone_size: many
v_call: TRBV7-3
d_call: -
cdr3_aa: CASSPGGTEAFF
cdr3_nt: TGTGCCAGCAGCCCCGGAGGGACTGAAGCTTTCTTT

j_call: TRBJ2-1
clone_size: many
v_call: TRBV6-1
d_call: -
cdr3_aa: CASSESSTSYNEQFF
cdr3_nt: TGTGCCAGCAGTGAATCTAGTACCTCCTACAATGAGCAGTTCTTC

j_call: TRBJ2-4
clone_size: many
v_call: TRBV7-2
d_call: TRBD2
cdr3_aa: CASSLAAGGLLAKNIQYF
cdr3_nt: TGTGCCAGCAGCTTGGCAGCGGGAGGCCTTTTAGCCAAAAACATTCAGTACTTC

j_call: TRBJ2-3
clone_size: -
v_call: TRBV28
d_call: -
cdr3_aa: CASSFLGVTDTQYF
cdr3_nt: TGTGCCAGCAGTTTCTTAGGGGTCACAGATACGCAGTATTTT

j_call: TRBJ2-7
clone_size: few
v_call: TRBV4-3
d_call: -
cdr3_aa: CASSQGSSEQRPYEQYF
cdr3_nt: TGCGCCAGCAGCCAAGGCTCTTCGGAACAGAGACCCTACGAGCAGTACTTC

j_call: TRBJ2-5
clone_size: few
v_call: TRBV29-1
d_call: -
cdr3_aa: CSVWETEETQYF
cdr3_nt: TGCAGCGTTTGGGAGACGGAAGAGACCCAGTACTTC

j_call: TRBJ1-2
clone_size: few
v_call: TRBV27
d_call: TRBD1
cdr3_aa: CASSDRTGDRYGYTF
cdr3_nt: TGTGCCAGCAGTGACCGGACAGGGGATCGGTATGGCTACACCTTC

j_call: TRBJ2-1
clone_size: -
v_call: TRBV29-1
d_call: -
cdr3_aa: CSVERQINEQFF
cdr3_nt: TGCAGCGTTGAAAGACAGATTAATGAGCAGTTCTTC

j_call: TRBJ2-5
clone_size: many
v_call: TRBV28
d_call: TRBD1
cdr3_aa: CASRTGGLHQETQYF
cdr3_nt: TGTGCCAGCAGAACAGGGGGACTCCACCAAGAGACCCAGTACTTC

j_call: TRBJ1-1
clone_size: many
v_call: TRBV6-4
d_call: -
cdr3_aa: CASLPNQGSTEAFF
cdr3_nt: TGTGCCAGTCTACCAAATCAGGGAAGCACTGAAGCTTTCTTT

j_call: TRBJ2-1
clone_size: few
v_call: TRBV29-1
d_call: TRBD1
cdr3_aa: CSVDRARDRDYNEQFF
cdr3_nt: TGCAGCGTTGATAGGGCCCGGGACAGGGACTACAATGAGCAGTTCTTC

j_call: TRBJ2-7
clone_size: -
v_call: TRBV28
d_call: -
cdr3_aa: CATLNRRNYEQYF
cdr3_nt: TGTGCCACCCTTAACAGGAGAAACTACGAGCAGTACTTC

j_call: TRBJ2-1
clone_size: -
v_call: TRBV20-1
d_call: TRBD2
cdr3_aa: CSAETSGRGGEQFF
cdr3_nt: TGCAGTGCGGAGACTAGCGGGAGAGGCGGTGAGCAGTTCTTC

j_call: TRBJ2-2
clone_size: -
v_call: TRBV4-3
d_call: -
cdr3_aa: CASSQDWQMDAGELFF
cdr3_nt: TGCGCCAGCAGCCAAGATTGGCAGATGGACGCCGGGGAGCTGTTTTTT

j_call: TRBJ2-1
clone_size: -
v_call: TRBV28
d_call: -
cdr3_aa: CASSVPGVNEQFF
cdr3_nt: TGTGCCAGCAGTGTGCCAGGGGTGAATGAGCAGTTCTTC

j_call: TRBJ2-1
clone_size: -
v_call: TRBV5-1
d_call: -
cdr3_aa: CASSLKLGTAYNEQFF
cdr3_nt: TGCGCCAGCAGCTTGAAGTTGGGGACGGCCTACAATGAGCAGTTCTTC

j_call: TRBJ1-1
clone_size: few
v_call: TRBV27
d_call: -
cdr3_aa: CASIDAGGTEAFF
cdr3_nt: TGTGCCAGCATTGATGCGGGGGGCACTGAAGCTTTCTTT

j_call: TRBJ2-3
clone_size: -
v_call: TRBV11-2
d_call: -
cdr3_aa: CASNGRTSTDTQYF
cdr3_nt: TGTGCCAGCAATGGCCGGACTAGCACAGATACGCAGTATTTT